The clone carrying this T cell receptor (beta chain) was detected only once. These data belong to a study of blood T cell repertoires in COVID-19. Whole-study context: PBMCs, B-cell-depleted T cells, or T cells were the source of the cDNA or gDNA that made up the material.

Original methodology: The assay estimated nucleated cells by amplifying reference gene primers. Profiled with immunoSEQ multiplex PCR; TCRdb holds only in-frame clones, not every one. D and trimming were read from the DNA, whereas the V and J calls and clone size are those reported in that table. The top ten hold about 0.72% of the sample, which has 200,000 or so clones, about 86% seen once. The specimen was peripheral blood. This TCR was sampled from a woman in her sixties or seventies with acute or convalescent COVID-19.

This CDR3 reads CARSLRDSNHSNQPQHF. DNA of the CDR3: TGTGCCAGAAGCCTCCGGGACAGCAACCATAGCAATCAGCCCCAGCATTTT. This chain joins TRBV5-3 and TRBJ1-5, with TRBD1 matching over 7 bases. TRBV5-3 belongs to the ORF category, with a function that is uncertain. The V gene end was trimmed by 4 bases and the J gene end by 0 bases; junction bases not matched to a gene: 10. The CDR3 has 17 amino acids.